The 27 T cell receptor beta chains listed next were all sequenced from one sample in a study of monozygotic twins with inflammatory bowel disease. TCRdb re-called the 5' RACE reads and catalogs CDR3 proteins one per entry, DNA excluded. This sample contains some 440,000 distinct CDR3 sequences. The sequenced sample consisted of blood. The receptors stem from a human donor with ulcerative colitis or Crohn's disease, or a healthy co-twin of an affected twin (not recorded which).

The CDR3 loop reads CASAPQGGPSGEQYF. This chain joins TRBV4-2 and TRBJ2-7; as DNA is missing, the TRBD1 call by TCRdb cannot be tested. This CDR3 spans 15 amino acids. Germline assignment: CDR1 LGHNA and CDR2 YNFKEQ.

The chain couples TRBV19 to TRBJ2-3. This CDR3 comprises 14 residues. Germline CDR1 reads LNHDA; CDR2 reads SQIVND (reference sequence). The CDR3 is CASSTQTLEDTQYF.

Here the CDR3 reads CASSLAQVPYTEAFF. V gene TRBV7-8 combines with J gene TRBJ1-1. In germline, CDR1 is SGHVS, CDR2 FQNEAQ. The length of the CDR3 is 15 residues.

This chain links TRBV10-3 with TRBJ2-3; TCRdb outputs TRBD2, but without DNA this stays unchecked. The CDR3 consists of 17 residues. CDR1 is ENHRY, CDR2 SYGVKD, per germline. The CDR3 spells CAISAISSPPHTDTQYF.

The chain has TRBV28 and TRBJ2-5; TCRdb's assignment of TRBD1 cannot be checked, as there is no DNA. The CDR3 loop spans 17 amino acids. The V gene's germline CDR1 is MDHEN and CDR2 SYDVKM. CDR3 sequence: CASSHPSLGTGKETQYF.

The chain is built from TRBV6-1 and TRBJ2-6; TCRdb's assignment of TRBD2 cannot be checked, as there is no DNA. From germline, CDR1 is MNHNS and CDR2 SASEGT. This CDR3 is built from 16 residues. CDR3: CASCGLDSSGANVLTF.

The rearrangement joins TRBV29-1 to TRBJ1-5. This CDR3 is built from 15 residues. CDR1 is SQVTM, CDR2 ANQGSEA, per germline. This CDR3 is CSVLEGTAGNQPQHF.

V usage is TRBV19 and J usage is TRBJ1-1. Germline V gene lookup returns CDR1 LNHDA and CDR2 SQIVND (reference sequence). The CDR3 has 13 amino acids. CDR3 sequence: CASSTLLNTEAFF.

The V gene is TRBV10-3, the J gene TRBJ2-5; TCRdb designates TRBD1, a call that cannot be tested without DNA. The CDR3 runs to 14 residues. Germline V CDR1 and CDR2: ENHRY, SYGVKD. CDR3 region: CAIGRGTDQETQYF.

This rearrangement joins TRBV27 to TRBJ1-5; absent DNA, TCRdb's TRBD1 call cannot be checked. The germline gives CDR1 MNHEY, CDR2 SMNVEV (reference sequence). This CDR3 region has 13 residues. The CDR3 loop is CASSLQGNWPQHF.

The chain links TRBV20-1 to TRBJ2-3. The germline gives CDR1 DFQATT, CDR2 SNEGSKA (reference sequence). The CDR3 length is 14 residues. CDR3 in amino acids: CSARVESSTDTQYF.

This chain joins TRBV19 and TRBJ2-7; TCRdb selects TRBD1, and the lack of DNA leaves this call unchecked. The CDR3 has 15 amino acids. Germline V gene data show CDR1 as LNHDA and CDR2 as SQIVND (reference sequence). The CDR3 loop reads CASSMRGTGDYEQYF.

The rearrangement joins TRBV7-9 to TRBJ2-1. The CDR3 spans 13 residues. The germline CDR1 and CDR2 sequences are SEHNR and FQNEAQ (reference sequence). The CDR3: CASSLGQTNEQFF.

The chain links TRBV4-1 to TRBJ2-5; with no DNA, the TCRdb D assignment of TRBD1 cannot be verified. The CDR3 totals 17 residues. The germline V gene encodes CDR1 MGHRA and CDR2 YSYEKL. CDR3 protein: CASSQVTGTTVGETQYF.

The chain combines TRBV18 with TRBJ2-1; TCRdb reports TRBD1, a call that lacks DNA to check it against. Germline values: CDR1 KGHSH, CDR2 LQKENI. The CDR3 is 14 amino acids. The CDR3 here is CASSPGTGQREQFF. Drawing the rest from reference TRBV18 and TRBJ2-1, the complete variable domain is NAGVMQNPRHLVRRRGQEARLRCSPMKGHSHVYWYRQLPEEGLKFMVYLQKENIIDESGMPKERFSAEFPKEGPSILRIQQVVRGDSAAYFCASSPGTGQREQFFGPGTRLTVL.

This chain uses TRBV7-2 with TRBJ2-3. The CDR3 length is 13 residues. CDR1 and CDR2 (germline): SGHTA, FQGNSA. CDR3 in amino acids: CASSLGNADTQYF.

The chain links TRBV7-9 to TRBJ2-3; TCRdb designates TRBD1, a call that cannot be tested without DNA. The CDR3 contains 15 residues. From germline, CDR1 is SEHNR and CDR2 FQNEAQ (reference sequence). Here the CDR3 reads CASSLEGPSTDTQYF.

The chain's CDR3 is CSAPPKGVNEQFF. The V gene is TRBV20-1, the J gene TRBJ2-1; TCRdb's D call of TRBD1 is untestable without DNA. Germline values: CDR1 DFQATT, CDR2 SNEGSKA (reference sequence). The CDR3 extends over 13 amino acids.

CDR3 sequence reads: CASSQGGGGITDTQYF. The V call is TRBV4-1, the J call TRBJ2-3; without DNA, the TCRdb call of TRBD2 cannot be checked. The CDR3 has 16 amino acids. CDR1 and CDR2 (germline): MGHRA, YSYEKL.

The chain couples TRBV5-1 to TRBJ2-1; TCRdb picks TRBD1, but there is no DNA to check that call. The CDR3 is 15 residues long. The germline CDR1 and CDR2 sequences are SGHRS and YFSETQ. The CDR3 reads CASSLGQVRNNEQFF.

The genes are TRBV29-1 and TRBJ1-2; TCRdb proposes TRBD1, but this gene call is untestable without DNA. CDR1 SQVTM and CDR2 ANQGSEA come from the germline V gene. The CDR3 covers 12 residues. The CDR3: CSAGSNRVGYTF.

V gene TRBV5-4 combines with J gene TRBJ2-4. The germline gives CDR1 SGHNT, CDR2 YYREEE (reference sequence). The CDR3 runs to 15 residues. CDR3 amino acids: CASSWDLGAKNMQYF.

V is TRBV2 and J is TRBJ1-6. Germline CDR1 and CDR2: SNHLY and FYNNEI. The CDR3 extends over 12 amino acids. The CDR3 loop is CASRDSPSPLHF.

The chain recombines TRBV7-2 with TRBJ2-7; TCRdb lists TRBD2, though no DNA is available to test this call. The CDR3 has 14 amino acids. Germline V gene sequence: CDR1 SGHTA, CDR2 FQGNSA. This CDR3 reads CASSRLGGVDEQYF. The full variable domain, completed using reference TRBV7-2 and TRBJ2-7, is GAGVSQSPSNKVTEKGKDVELRCDPISGHTALYWYRQSLGQGLEFLIYFQGNSAPDKSGLPSDRFSAERTGGSVSTLTIQRTQQEDSAVYLCASSRLGGVDEQYFGPGTRLTVT.

The V and J genes are TRBV12-3 or TRBV12-4 and TRBJ1-2; the D call from TCRdb, TRBD1, cannot be confirmed without DNA. This CDR3 has 14 amino acids. This chain's CDR3 is CASRDIRVNYGYTF.

The chain carries TRBV20-1 and TRBJ2-7; TCRdb's D gene call, TRBD1, goes unchecked for lack of DNA. In germline, CDR1 is DFQATT, CDR2 SNEGSKA (reference sequence). The CDR3 length is 14 residues. CDR3 in amino acids: CSASPGQRVYEQYF.

The CDR3 region is CASSWRGAEKLFF. The chain joins TRBV5-6 to TRBJ1-4; TCRdb gives TRBD1 as the D gene, but with no DNA this cannot be confirmed. The germline V gene encodes CDR1 SGHDT and CDR2 YYEEEE. This CDR3 spans 13 amino acids.